One and the same sample provided the 8 T cell receptor beta chains below, sequenced in a study of beta chain features in type 1 diabetes. The authors reverse transcribed all of the isolated RNA, so sequencing captured expressed TCRB transcripts. Using immunoSEQ multiplex PCR, the repertoire was profiled, and TCRdb retains in-frame clones only, with some absent. The table shows about 160,000 clones, with approximately 10% occurring only once. The antigens of these receptors remain unknown. Study-level findings and limits: All four CD4+ subsets of Type 1 diabetes patients contained TCRB CDR3s that were moderately but significantly shorter.

The specimen sequenced was central memory CD4+ T cells from blood. These TCRs come from a woman in her twenties or thirties with type 1 diabetes.

This clone occurred a few times. The chain carries TRBV29-1 and TRBJ2-1, with 8 positions matching TRBD2. The germline V gene has CDR1 SQVTM and CDR2 ANQGSEA. The CDR3 has 14 amino acids. V shed 2 bases, J shed 7 bases, and the junction held 7 bases outside the gene matches. The CDR3 DNA is TGCAGCGTTGAATCGGGAGGGCCGGGGAATGAGCAGTTCTTC. This codes for CSVESGGPGNEQFF.

V gene TRBV19 combines with J gene TRBJ1-1; D not certain. Trimming left V 9 bases short and J 1 base short, with 12 bases between. The CDR3 contains 13 residues. Germline CDR1 LNHDA, CDR2 SQIVND (reference sequence). The CDR3 DNA sequence: TGTGCCAGCCCCAATTCGGGGAACACTGAAGCTTTCTTT. Protein sequence: CASPNSGNTEAFF.

The table lists this clone with many counts. This chain links TRBV5-1 with TRBJ2-1, with TRBD2 matching over 10 bases. With V trimmed by 0 bases and J by 3 bases, 6 bases remained unmatched. Germline V CDR1 and CDR2: SGHRS, YFSETQ. This CDR3 is built from 17 residues. CDR3 sequence (DNA): TGCGCCAGCAGCTTGGTAGCGGGAGGCCCCTACTACAATGAGCAGTTCTTC. Translated, it gives CASSLVAGGPYYNEQFF.

This clone came up a few times. V usage is TRBV29-1 and J usage is TRBJ1-4; unclear D gene. The V gene's germline CDR1 is SQVTM and CDR2 ANQGSEA. CDR3 size: 13 residues. Trimming removed 4 bases at V and 0 bases at J, with 6 bases between. In DNA form, the CDR3 reads TGCAGCGTTGTGTCAGCAACTAATGAAAAACTGTTTTTT. Residues: CSVVSATNEKLFF.

This clone occurred a few times. The chain links TRBV5-1 to TRBJ2-1; D may be TRBD1 (5 bases). The CDR3 extends over 14 amino acids. With 0 bases removed from V and 10 bases from J, the gap between germline ends came to 14 bases. The germline CDR1 and CDR2 sequences are SGHRS and YFSETQ. DNA for the CDR3: TGCGCCAGCAGCTTGGGCTCCCAGGGTGGAGAGCAGTTCTTC. Translated: CASSLGSQGGEQFF.

This clone has a handful of counts. The V call is TRBV5-1, the J call TRBJ2-1, with 8 bases lining up with TRBD2. The J segment lost 6 bases and the V segment lost 6 bases, leaving 8 bases of the junction unmatched. CDR3 size: 14 residues. CDR1 and CDR2 from the germline V gene are SGHRS and YFSETQ. CDR3: CASNLAGGPNEQFF. The CDR3, as DNA: TGCGCCAGCAACCTGGCGGGGGGCCCCAATGAGCAGTTCTTC.

This chain links TRBV18 with TRBJ2-7; a weak D match, TRBD2 (6 bases). Germline V lookup: CDR1 KGHSH, CDR2 LQKENI. The CDR3 covers 13 residues. Trimming stripped 3 bases from V and 5 bases from J, with 11 bases between. The CDR3 sequence is CASSPSREDEQYF. DNA for the CDR3: TGTGCCAGCTCACCGTCCAGGGAGGACGAGCAGTACTTC.

The V and J genes are TRBV18 and TRBJ1-1, with no clear D. The CDR3 contains 13 residues. With 2 bases removed from V and 1 base from J, the gap between germline ends came to 5 bases. The germline CDR1 and CDR2 sequences are KGHSH and LQKENI. The CDR3 region is CASSPSGNTEAFF. CDR3 bases: TGTGCCAGCTCACCAAGCGGGAACACTGAAGCTTTCTTT.